Presented here are 2 T cell receptor beta chains from one specimen sequenced in a study of cytomegalovirus exposure and HLA in healthy donors. Primers: 60 Vbeta forward and 13 Jbeta reverse. TCRdb's copy holds only in-frame clones and misses some; the assay was immunoSEQ multiplex PCR. Found here are under 250,000 clones, 70% to 80% of them singletons; the top ten hold nearly 3%. Sequencing was carried out using PBMCs. Source of these receptors: a woman aged 30 to 39 in good health and CMV-seronegative.

The sample holds one count of this clone. Mismatch with germline at one junction end may stem from a read error. The sample has other DNA sequences that encode this CDR3 too. V gene TRBV20-1 combines with J gene TRBJ2-3; possibly TRBD1 or TRBD2 for D (5 bases each). Germline V CDR1 and CDR2: DFQATT, SNEGSKA (reference sequence). CDR3 size: 11 residues. In DNA, the CDR3 is TGCAGCGCTAGCAGGGCAGATACGCAGTATTTT. It is translated as CSASRADTQYF.

This sequence joins TRBV28 and TRBJ1-6; the match to TRBD1 covers 9 bases. The CDR3 consists of 14 residues. Germline values: CDR1 MDHEN, CDR2 SYDVKM. The trim removed 4 bases at V and 7 bases at J, leaving 2 bases unmatched. The CDR3 here is CASSSGQGNSPLHF. CDR3 DNA sequence: TGTGCCAGCAGTTCGGGACAGGGCAATTCACCCCTCCACTTT.